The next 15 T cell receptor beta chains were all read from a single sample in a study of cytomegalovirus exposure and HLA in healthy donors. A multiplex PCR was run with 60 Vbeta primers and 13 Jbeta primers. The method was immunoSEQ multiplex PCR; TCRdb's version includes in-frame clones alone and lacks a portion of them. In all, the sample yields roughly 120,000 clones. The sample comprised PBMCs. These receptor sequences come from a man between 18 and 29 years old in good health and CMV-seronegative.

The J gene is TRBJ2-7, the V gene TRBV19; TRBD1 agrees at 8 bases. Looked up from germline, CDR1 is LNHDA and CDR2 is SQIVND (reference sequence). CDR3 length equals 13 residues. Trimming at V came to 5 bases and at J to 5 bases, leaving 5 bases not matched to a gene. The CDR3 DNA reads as TGTGCCAGTAGTTATTACAGGGGGAACGAGCAGTACTTC. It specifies CASSYYRGNEQYF.

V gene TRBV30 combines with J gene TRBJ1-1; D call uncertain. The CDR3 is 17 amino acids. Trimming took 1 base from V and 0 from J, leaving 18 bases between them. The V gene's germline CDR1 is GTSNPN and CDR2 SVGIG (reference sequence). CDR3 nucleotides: TGTGCCTGGAGTGCAGGAAGCCAACCAGCTATGAACACTGAAGCTTTCTTT. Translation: CAWSAGSQPAMNTEAFF.

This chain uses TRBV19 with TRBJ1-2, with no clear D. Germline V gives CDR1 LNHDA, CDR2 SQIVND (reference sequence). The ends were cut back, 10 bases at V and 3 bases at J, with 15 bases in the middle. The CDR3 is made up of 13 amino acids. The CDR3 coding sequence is TGTGCCACCAGCCCAGAGGAATACTATGGCTACACCTTC. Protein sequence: CATSPEEYYGYTF.

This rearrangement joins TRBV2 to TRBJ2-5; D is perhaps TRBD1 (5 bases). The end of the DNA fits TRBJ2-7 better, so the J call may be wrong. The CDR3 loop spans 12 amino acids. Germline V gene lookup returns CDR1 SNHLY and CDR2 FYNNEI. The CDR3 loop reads CASRRGTYEQYF. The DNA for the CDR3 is TGTGCCAGCAGAAGGGGAACCTACGAGCAGTACTTC.

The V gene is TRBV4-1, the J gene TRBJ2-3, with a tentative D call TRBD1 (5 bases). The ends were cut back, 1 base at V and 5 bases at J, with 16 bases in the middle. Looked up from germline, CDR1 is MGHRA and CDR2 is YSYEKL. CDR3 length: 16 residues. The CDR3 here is CASSQGDTVDRDTQYF. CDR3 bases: TGCGCCAGCAGCCAAGGAGACACCGTAGACAGAGATACGCAGTATTTT.

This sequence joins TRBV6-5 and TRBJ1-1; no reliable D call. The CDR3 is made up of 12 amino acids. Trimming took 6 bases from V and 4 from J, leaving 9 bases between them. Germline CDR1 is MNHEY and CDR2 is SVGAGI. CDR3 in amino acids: CASSSGSTEAFF. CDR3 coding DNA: TGTGCCAGCAGCAGCGGGAGCACTGAAGCTTTCTTT.

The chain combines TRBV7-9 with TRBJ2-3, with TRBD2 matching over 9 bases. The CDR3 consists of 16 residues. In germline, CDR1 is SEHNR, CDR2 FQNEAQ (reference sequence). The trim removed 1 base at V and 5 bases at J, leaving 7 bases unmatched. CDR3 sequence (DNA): TGTGCCAGCAGCTTAGGATTAGCGGGAGTATTAGATACGCAGTATTTT. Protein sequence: CASSLGLAGVLDTQYF.

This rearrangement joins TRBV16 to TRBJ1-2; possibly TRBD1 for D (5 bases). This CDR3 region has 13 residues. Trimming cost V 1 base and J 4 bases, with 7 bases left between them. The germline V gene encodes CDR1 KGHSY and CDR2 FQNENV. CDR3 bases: TGTGCCAGCAGCCAATTGACAGCCTATGGCTACACCTTC. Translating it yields CASSQLTAYGYTF. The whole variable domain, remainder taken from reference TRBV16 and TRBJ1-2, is GEEVAQTPKHLVRGEGQKAKLYCAPIKGHSYVFWYQQVLKNEFKFLISFQNENVFDETGMPKERFSAKCLPNSPCSLEIQATKLEDSAVYFCASSQLTAYGYTFGSGTRLTVV.

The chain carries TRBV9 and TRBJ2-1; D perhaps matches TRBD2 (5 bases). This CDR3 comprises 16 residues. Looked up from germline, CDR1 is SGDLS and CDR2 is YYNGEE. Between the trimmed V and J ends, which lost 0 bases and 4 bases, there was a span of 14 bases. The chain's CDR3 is CASSVEVDYRYNEQFF. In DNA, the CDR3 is TGTGCCAGCAGCGTAGAAGTAGACTACCGGTACAATGAGCAGTTCTTC.

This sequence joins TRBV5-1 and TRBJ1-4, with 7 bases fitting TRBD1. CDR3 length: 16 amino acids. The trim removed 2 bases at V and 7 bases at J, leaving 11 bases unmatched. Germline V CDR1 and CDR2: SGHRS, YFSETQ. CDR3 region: CASSFTRQGGGEKLFF. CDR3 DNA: TGCGCCAGCAGCTTTACTCGACAGGGTGGAGGTGAAAAACTGTTTTTT.

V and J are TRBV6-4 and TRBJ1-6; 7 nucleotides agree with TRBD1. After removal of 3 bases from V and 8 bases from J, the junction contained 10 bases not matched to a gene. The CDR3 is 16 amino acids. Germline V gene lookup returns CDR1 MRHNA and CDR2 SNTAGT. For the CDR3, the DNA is TGTGCCAGCAGTGATTTCTTCGGGACAGATCATTCACCCCTCCACTTT. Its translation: CASSDFFGTDHSPLHF.

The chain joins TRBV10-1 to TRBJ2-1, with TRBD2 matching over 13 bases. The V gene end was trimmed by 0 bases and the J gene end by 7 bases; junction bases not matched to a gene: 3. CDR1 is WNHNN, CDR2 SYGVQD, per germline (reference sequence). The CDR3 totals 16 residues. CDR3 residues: CASSESTSGRSNEQFF. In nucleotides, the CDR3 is TGCGCCAGCAGTGAGTCGACTAGCGGGAGGAGTAATGAGCAGTTCTTC.

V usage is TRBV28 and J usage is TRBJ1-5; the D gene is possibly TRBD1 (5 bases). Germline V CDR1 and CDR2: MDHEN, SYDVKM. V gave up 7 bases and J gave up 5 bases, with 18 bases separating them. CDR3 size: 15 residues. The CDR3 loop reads CASTFGTGRYQPQHF. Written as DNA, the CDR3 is TGTGCCAGCACCTTTGGAACAGGAAGATATCAGCCCCAGCATTTT. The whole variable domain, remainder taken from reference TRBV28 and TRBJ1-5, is DVKVTQSSRYLVKRTGEKVFLECVQDMDHENMFWYRQDPGLGLRLIYFSYDVKMKEKGDIPEGYSVSREKKERFSLILESASTNQTSMYLCASTFGTGRYQPQHFGDGTRLSIL.

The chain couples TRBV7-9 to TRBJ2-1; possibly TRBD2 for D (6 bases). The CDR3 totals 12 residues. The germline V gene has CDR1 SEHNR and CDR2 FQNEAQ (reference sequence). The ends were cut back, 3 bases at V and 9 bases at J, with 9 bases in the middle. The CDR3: CASSFGEAEQFF. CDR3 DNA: TGTGCCAGCAGCTTTGGGGAGGCTGAGCAGTTCTTC. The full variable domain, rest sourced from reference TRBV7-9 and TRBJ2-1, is DTGVSQNPRHKITKRGQNVTFRCDPISEHNRLYWYRQTLGQGPEFLTYFQNEAQLEKSRLLSDRFSAERPKGSFSTLEIQRTEQGDSAMYLCASSFGEAEQFFGPGTRLTVL.

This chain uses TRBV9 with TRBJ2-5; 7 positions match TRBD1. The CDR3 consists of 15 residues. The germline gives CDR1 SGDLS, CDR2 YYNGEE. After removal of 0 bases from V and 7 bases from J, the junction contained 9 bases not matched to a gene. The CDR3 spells CASSVAPGGARTQYF. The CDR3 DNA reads TGTGCCAGCAGCGTAGCCCCAGGGGGAGCCCGGACCCAGTACTTC.